This entry lists 32 T cell receptor beta chains sequenced from one sample in a study of CD8+ T cells in alopecia areata. The authors extracted RNA and reverse transcribed it into cDNA as the sequencing template. Produced via immunoSEQ multiplex PCR; TCRdb's table is partial and in-frame only. Among around 170,000 clones listed, 45% to 60% were seen once. The treatment is: oral pan-JAK inhibitor, 5-10 mg twice daily. The sequencing here drew on CD8+ T cells sorted from blood, taken around week 54, from a patient treated with tofacitinib. These TCRs come from a human donor with alopecia areata.

This chain joins TRBV10-3 and TRBJ1-5; 9 bases map to TRBD1. Looked up from germline, CDR1 is ENHRY and CDR2 is SYGVKD. J gave up 2 bases and V 10 bases, and 3 bases lay outside the gene matches. The CDR3 consists of 13 residues. The CDR3 loop reads CASWTGGNQPQHF. CDR3 bases: TGTGCCAGCTGGACAGGGGGCAATCAGCCCCAGCATTTT.

The chain carries TRBV25-1 and TRBJ1-4; D may be TRBD1 (5 bases). Germline CDR1 is MGHDK and CDR2 is SYGVNS. This CDR3 has 15 residues. Trimming shortened V by 11 bases and J by 0 bases, and 16 bases separated the two germline ends. The CDR3 DNA reads TGTGCCCCGGCGGGGCTGGAAACAACTAATGAAAAACTGTTTTTT. It specifies CAPAGLETTNEKLFF.

This chain uses TRBV5-6 with TRBJ2-7, with 8 nucleotides matching TRBD1. CDR3 size: 14 residues. Trimming took 2 bases from V and 5 from J; bases not matched to a gene: 6. The germline V gene has CDR1 SGHDT and CDR2 YYEEEE. The CDR3 is CASSFRRGRNEQYF. CDR3 coding DNA: TGTGCCAGCAGCTTCCGCAGGGGGCGCAACGAGCAGTACTTC.

Details on this clone: The identical CDR3 is also encoded by other nucleotide sequences in the sample. The chain recombines TRBV30 with TRBJ1-1; D is uncertain. Germline CDR1 is GTSNPN and CDR2 is SVGIG (reference sequence). The CDR3 extends over 11 amino acids. V was cut by 2 bases and J by 1 base, with 2 bases left in between. CDR3 loop: CAWSWNTEAFF. As DNA, the CDR3 is TGTGCCTGGAGTTGGAACACTGAAGCTTTCTTT. The complete variable domain, with remaining parts taken from reference TRBV30 and TRBJ1-1, reads SQTIHQWPATLVQPVGSPLSLECTVEGTSNPNLYWYRQAAGRGLQLLFYSVGIGQISSEVPQNLSASRPQDRQFILSSKKLLLSDSGFYLCAWSWNTEAFFGQGTRLTVV.

This chain uses TRBV5-1 with TRBJ2-5; no reliable D call. In germline, CDR1 is SGHRS, CDR2 YFSETQ. This CDR3 spans 13 amino acids. The V gene lost 0 bases and the J gene lost 3 bases, with 6 bases spanning the gap. The CDR3 coding sequence is TGCGCCAGCAGCTTGGTACCAGAAGAGACCCAGTACTTC. Translated, it gives CASSLVPEETQYF. The complete variable domain, with remaining parts taken from reference TRBV5-1 and TRBJ2-5, reads KAGVTQTPRYLIKTRGQQVTLSCSPISGHRSVSWYQQTPGQGLQFLFEYFSETQRNKGNFPGRFSGRQFSNSRSEMNVSTLELGDSALYLCASSLVPEETQYFGPGTRLLVL.

The chain carries TRBV19 and TRBJ1-1; D not resolved. The CDR3 is 14 residues long. Trimming took off 6 bases at V and 1 base at J, with 12 bases between the two ends. From germline, CDR1 is LNHDA and CDR2 SQIVND (reference sequence). The CDR3 DNA follows: TGTGCCAGTAGACCATCACAAGAGAACACTGAAGCTTTCTTT. It encodes CASRPSQENTEAFF. Combining the CDR3 with reference TRBV19 and TRBJ1-1 gives the whole variable domain DGGITQSPKYLFRKEGQNVTLSCEQNLNHDAMYWYRQDPGQGLRLIYYSQIVNDFQKGDIAEGYSVSREKKESFPLTVTSAQKNPTAFYLCASRPSQENTEAFFGQGTRLTVV.

The rearrangement uses TRBV25-1 and TRBJ2-5; D uncertain. CDR1 is MGHDK, CDR2 SYGVNS, per germline. The CDR3 is made up of 12 amino acids. The V end was cut by 4 bases, the J end by 5 bases, with 8 bases between. The CDR3 protein is CASSAKLETQYF. In DNA, the CDR3 is TGTGCCAGCAGTGCCAAGTTGGAGACCCAGTACTTC.

The CDR3 sequence is CASSVDLGLRQETQYF. The CDR3 nucleotides are TGTGCCAGCAGCGTAGACCTGGGGCTGCGACAAGAGACCCAGTACTTC. V usage is TRBV9 and J usage is TRBJ2-5, with D possibly being TRBD1 (5 bases). V dropped 0 bases and J dropped 2 bases, with 14 bases sitting between them. The CDR3 length is 16 residues. CDR1 and CDR2 from the germline V gene are SGDLS and YYNGEE.

The genes are TRBV27 and TRBJ2-3, with 13 bases lining up with TRBD2. CDR1 and CDR2 (germline): MNHEY, SMNVEV (reference sequence). The CDR3 contains 17 residues. J was trimmed by 5 bases and V by 2 bases; bases with no gene match: 7. The CDR3 loop reads CASSLIGTSGILDTQYF. The CDR3 region has the DNA TGTGCCAGCAGTTTAATAGGGACTAGCGGGATCCTAGATACGCAGTATTTT.

The chain employs TRBV27 and TRBJ1-1, with 9 bases identical to TRBD1. Germline V gene lookup returns CDR1 MNHEY and CDR2 SMNVEV (reference sequence). This CDR3 contains 15 residues. J was trimmed by 3 bases and V by 4 bases; bases with no gene match: 6. The CDR3 DNA reads as TGTGCCAGCAGTTGGGGACAGGGAGGGGACACTGAAGCTTTCTTT. Amino acid sequence: CASSWGQGGDTEAFF.

The V call is TRBV6-6, the J call TRBJ2-7, with D perhaps TRBD2 (6 bases). V was trimmed by 5 bases and J by 3 bases, leaving 14 bases between them. Germline CDR1 is MNHNY and CDR2 is SVGAGI (reference sequence). CDR3 length equals 14 residues. The CDR3 spells CASSPRDSYYEQYF. The DNA of the CDR3 is TGTGCCAGCAGTCCCCGGGACTCGTACTACGAGCAGTACTTC.

The chain joins TRBV30 to TRBJ1-5; D ambiguous. The CDR3 length is 14 residues. Trimming removed 3 bases from V and 0 bases from J, with 9 bases in between. The germline gives CDR1 GTSNPN, CDR2 SVGIG (reference sequence). CDR3 residues: CAWSPISSNQPQHF. The CDR3 nucleotides are TGTGCCTGGAGCCCGATAAGTAGCAATCAGCCCCAGCATTTT.

The chain has TRBV6-1 and TRBJ2-3, with 10 bases fitting TRBD1. CDR3 length: 15 residues. V shed 2 bases and J 3 bases; nucleotides not matched to a gene: 2. Germline V gene sequence: CDR1 MNHNS, CDR2 SASEGT. The CDR3 reads CASSERTGGTDTQYF. The CDR3 coding sequence is TGTGCCAGCAGTGAACGGACAGGGGGTACAGATACGCAGTATTTT.

This sequence joins TRBV6-1 and TRBJ2-7; 12 positions match TRBD1. The CDR3 is made up of 14 amino acids. V lost 7 bases to trimming and J lost 6 bases; unmatched junction nucleotides: 7. Looked up from germline, CDR1 is MNHNS and CDR2 is SASEGT. The CDR3 DNA sequence: TGTGCCAGCACCCCCGGGACAGGGGGCGGCGAGCAGTACTTC. Translating gives CASTPGTGGGEQYF.

The chain has TRBV14 and TRBJ2-7; possible D gene TRBD2, 5 bases. This CDR3 contains 11 residues. Trimming shortened V by 1 base and J by 7 bases, and 5 bases separated the two germline ends. Germline V gives CDR1 SGHDN, CDR2 FVKESK. CDR3 sequence reads: CASSQGGEQYF. The DNA for the CDR3 is TGTGCCAGCAGCCAAGGAGGGGAGCAGTACTTC.

The chain recombines TRBV27 with TRBJ1-5; no clear D. With 6 bases removed from V and 4 bases from J, the gap between germline ends came to 13 bases. Germline V gene data show CDR1 as MNHEY and CDR2 as SMNVEV (reference sequence). The CDR3 is 14 residues long. CDR3 sequence reads: CASRRLGKNQPQHF. CDR3 nucleotides: TGTGCCAGCAGGCGACTGGGTAAAAATCAGCCCCAGCATTTT.

This chain joins TRBV9 and TRBJ1-1; 7 bases agree with TRBD1. V dropped 7 bases and J dropped 4; count of bases not matched to a gene: 13. Germline-derived CDR1 and CDR2 are SGDLS and YYNGEE. The CDR3 runs to 15 residues. In DNA form, the CDR3 reads TGTGCCAGCCAAGCCACAGGGGAGTGGAGCACTGAAGCTTTCTTT. It yields the protein CASQATGEWSTEAFF.

This clone was counted a single time. The V call is TRBV4-2, the J call TRBJ2-5; TRBD1 agrees at 10 bases. The CDR3 is 17 residues long. With V trimmed by 0 bases and J by 5 bases, 9 bases remained unmatched. Germline CDR1 reads LGHNA; CDR2 reads YNFKEQ. The CDR3 DNA is TGTGCCAGCAGCCAAGATGAGACAGGGGGCGAGGGGGAGACCCAGTACTTC. Its protein is CASSQDETGGEGETQYF.

In its sample, this clone was seen a few times. V and J are TRBV29-1 and TRBJ2-7; 8 nucleotides line up with TRBD1. Looked up from germline, CDR1 is SQVTM and CDR2 is ANQGSEA. V shed 6 bases, J shed 3 bases, and the junction held 1 base outside the gene matches. This CDR3 is built from 11 residues. The CDR3 nucleotides read TGCAGCGTGGGGACAGGCTACGAGCAGTACTTC. Translated, it gives CSVGTGYEQYF.

This chain connects TRBV6-5 to TRBJ1-5; D is undetermined. Per germline, CDR1 MNHEY and CDR2 SVGAGI. The CDR3 consists of 13 residues. Trimming pared 0 bases from V and 4 bases from J, leaving 4 bases between. The CDR3 DNA follows: TGTGCCAGCAGTTACTCGGCAAATCAGCCCCAGCATTTT. It encodes CASSYSANQPQHF.

The chain is built from TRBV5-1 and TRBJ2-7, with a weak D call TRBD1 (6 bases). The length of the CDR3 is 17 residues. Deletions cut 0 bases from V and 3 bases from J, with 19 bases between. Germline CDR1 reads SGHRS; CDR2 reads YFSETQ. CDR3: CASSLVREAPGDYEQYF. The CDR3 DNA follows: TGCGCCAGCAGCTTGGTAAGGGAAGCTCCAGGGGACTACGAGCAGTACTTC.

This clone has a handful of counts. The genes are TRBV2 and TRBJ1-2; D gene uncertain. The CDR3 length is 13 residues. Trimming stripped 3 bases from V and 1 base from J, with 6 bases between. CDR1 and CDR2 (germline): SNHLY, FYNNEI. The CDR3 nucleotides are TGTGCCAGCAGTGACAGTTTTAACTATGGCTACACCTTC. As protein: CASSDSFNYGYTF.

A few counts support this clone. The chain combines TRBV15 with TRBJ1-2, with D possibly TRBD1 on 5 matching bases. The CDR3 runs to 14 residues. The V gene lost 3 bases and the J gene lost 4 bases, with 12 bases spanning the gap. CDR1 is LNHNV and CDR2 is YYDKDF in the germline V gene (reference sequence). The CDR3 DNA sequence: TGTGCCACCAGCAGCGGGACGGCTGTCTATGGCTACACCTTC. The encoded protein is CATSSGTAVYGYTF.

This clone has more than one count but fewer than ten. The chain recombines TRBV11-2 with TRBJ1-5; D remains ambiguous. Germline CDR1 and CDR2: SGHAT and FQNNGV. The CDR3 contains 15 residues. Between the trimmed V and J ends, which lost 4 bases and 1 base, there was a span of 11 bases. This CDR3 reads CASSSSTGSNQPQHF. CDR3 sequence (DNA): TGTGCCAGCAGCTCCTCAACCGGCAGCAATCAGCCCCAGCATTTT. Looking up the rest from reference TRBV11-2 and TRBJ1-5 gives the full variable domain: EAGVAQSPRYKIIEKRQSVAFWCNPISGHATLYWYQQILGQGPKLLIQFQNNGVVDDSQLPKDRFSAERLKGVDSTLKIQPAKLEDSAVYLCASSSSTGSNQPQHFGDGTRLSIL.

This clone was counted only a few times. This chain uses TRBV29-1 with TRBJ1-1; D unresolved. Germline CDR1 and CDR2: SQVTM and ANQGSEA. The V end lost 2 bases, the J end lost 3 bases, and 7 bases lay between the germline ends. This CDR3 spans 12 amino acids. This chain's CDR3 is CSVEPGDTEAFF. CDR3 nucleotide sequence: TGCAGCGTTGAACCTGGTGACACTGAAGCTTTCTTT.

This sequence joins TRBV7-9 and TRBJ1-5, with TRBD1 matching over 7 bases. V was pared by 5 bases and J by 0 bases, with 4 bases of the junction left unmatched. The CDR3 contains 15 residues. Germline V lookup: CDR1 SEHNR, CDR2 FQNEAQ (reference sequence). CDR3 protein: CASSGQAYSNQPQHF. DNA for the CDR3: TGTGCCAGCAGCGGACAGGCCTATAGCAATCAGCCCCAGCATTTT.

This sequence joins TRBV5-6 and TRBJ1-5; D is perhaps TRBD1 (5 bases). The CDR3 sequence is 13 residues long. Per the germline V gene, CDR1 is SGHDT and CDR2 is YYEEEE. V lost 3 bases, J lost 6 bases, and 10 bases lay in between. CDR3 in amino acids: CASSWGGGQPQHF. The DNA of the CDR3 is TGTGCCAGCAGCTGGGGGGGTGGTCAGCCCCAGCATTTT.

The genes are TRBV29-1 and TRBJ1-1; no clear D gene. The CDR3 loop spans 12 amino acids. V was clipped by 5 bases and J by 1 base, with 8 bases between them. CDR1 SQVTM and CDR2 ANQGSEA come from the germline V gene. The CDR3 loop reads CSVTRQNTEAFF. Here the CDR3 DNA reads TGCAGCGTTACTCGGCAGAACACTGAAGCTTTCTTT.

In its sample, this clone was seen a few times. This chain links TRBV5-1 with TRBJ2-7; D gene uncertain. The ends were cut back, 3 bases at V and 3 bases at J, with 16 bases in the middle. The CDR3 covers 15 residues. The germline CDR1 and CDR2 sequences are SGHRS and YFSETQ. The CDR3 reads CASSSDETQIYEQYF. For the CDR3, the DNA is TGCGCCAGCAGCTCCGACGAGACCCAAATCTACGAGCAGTACTTC.

In this sample, this clone turned up once. This chain connects TRBV5-4 to TRBJ2-3, with D possibly matching TRBD2 (5 bases). Germline V gives CDR1 SGHNT, CDR2 YYREEE (reference sequence). Trimming removed 4 bases from V and 3 bases from J, with 21 bases in between. The CDR3 spans 17 residues. The CDR3 reads CASSRRWEKARTDTQYF. In DNA form, the CDR3 reads TGTGCCAGCAGCCGTCGGTGGGAGAAGGCACGTACAGATACGCAGTATTTT.

The chain carries TRBV27 and TRBJ2-1; D unclear. The CDR3 loop spans 14 amino acids. V lost 3 bases, J lost 6 bases, and 12 bases lay in between. Per the germline V gene, CDR1 is MNHEY and CDR2 is SMNVEV (reference sequence). This CDR3 is CASSFIAKGNEQFF. The CDR3 coding sequence is TGTGCCAGCAGTTTTATTGCCAAGGGCAATGAGCAGTTCTTC.

The chain employs TRBV27 and TRBJ2-7; TRBD2 matches 8 bases. The V gene end was trimmed by 3 bases and the J gene end by 2 bases; junction bases not matched to a gene: 3. The CDR3 runs 14 residues. Germline V CDR1 and CDR2: MNHEY, SMNVEV (reference sequence). The CDR3 reads CASSFRGGTYEQYF. The CDR3 bases are TGTGCCAGCAGTTTTCGGGGGGGGACCTACGAGCAGTACTTC.